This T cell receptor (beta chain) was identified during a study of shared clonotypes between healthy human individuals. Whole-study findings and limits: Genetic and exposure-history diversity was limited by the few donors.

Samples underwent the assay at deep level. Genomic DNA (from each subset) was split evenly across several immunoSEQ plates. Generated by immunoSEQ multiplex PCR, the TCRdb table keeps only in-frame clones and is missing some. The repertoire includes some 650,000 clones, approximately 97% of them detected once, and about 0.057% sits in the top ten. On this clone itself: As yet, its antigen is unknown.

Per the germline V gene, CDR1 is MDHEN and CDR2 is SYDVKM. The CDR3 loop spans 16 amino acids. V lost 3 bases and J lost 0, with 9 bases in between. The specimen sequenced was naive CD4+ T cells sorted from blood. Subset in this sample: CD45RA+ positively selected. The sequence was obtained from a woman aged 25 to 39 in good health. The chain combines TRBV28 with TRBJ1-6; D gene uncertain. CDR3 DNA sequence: TGTGCCAGCAGTTTTCGTCCGAGCTCCTATAATTCACCCCTCCACTTT. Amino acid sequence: CASSFRPSSYNSPLHF.